Below, 28 T cell receptor beta chains from the same sample are listed, as sequenced in a study of T cell responses to AZD1222 COVID-19 vaccine. Measured with immunoSEQ multiplex PCR; TCRdb has only the in-frame clones, and not every one. This sample yields approximately 200,000 clones, of which almost 95% are seen a single time; about 9% belongs to the top ten. The input for sequencing was peripheral blood, taken on day 0 of AZD1222 vaccination. These receptor sequences come from an adult in good health.

This rearrangement joins TRBV6-5 to TRBJ1-4, with D possibly being TRBD1 (5 bases). Germline V gives CDR1 MNHEY, CDR2 SVGAGI. The CDR3 covers 16 residues. V was clipped by 1 base and J by 5 bases, with 14 bases between them. CDR3 nucleotides: TGTGCCAGCAGTTACTTTGGGGCGGGTGGAAATGAAAAACTGTTTTTT. Encoded protein: CASSYFGAGGNEKLFF.

In regard to this clone: The junction does not match germline at one end; this may be a read error. The CDR3 protein is CASSSRKPGQGTNEQFF. CDR3 in DNA: TGTGCTAGCAGCTCGCGAAAGCCGGGACAGGGTACGAATGAGCAGTTCTTC. The genes are TRBV7-7 and TRBJ2-1, with 9 bases matching TRBD1. From germline, CDR1 is SSHAT and CDR2 FNYEAQ (reference sequence). The CDR3 has 17 amino acids.

The rearrangement links TRBV19 to TRBJ2-2, with D possibly called TRBD1 or TRBD2 (5 bases each). Trimming stripped 7 bases from V and 5 bases from J, with 14 bases between. The germline V gene encodes CDR1 LNHDA and CDR2 SQIVND (reference sequence). This CDR3 region has 14 residues. Here the CDR3 reads CASTLGEWTGELFF. Here the CDR3 DNA reads TGTGCCAGTACCTTGGGGGAGTGGACCGGGGAGCTGTTTTTT.

The chain joins TRBV28 to TRBJ1-1; weak D call: TRBD1 (6 bases). Per the germline V gene, CDR1 is MDHEN and CDR2 is SYDVKM. The V end lost 7 bases, the J end lost 10 bases, and 28 bases lay between the germline ends. The CDR3 runs to 16 residues. This CDR3 is CASTAMGAKRISGAFF. The CDR3 nucleotides read TGTGCCAGCACCGCCATGGGGGCGAAGAGAATTTCGGGAGCTTTCTTT.

V usage is TRBV30 and J usage is TRBJ1-3; D gene ambiguous. Germline CDR1 is GTSNPN and CDR2 is SVGIG (reference sequence). Trimming left V 0 bases short and J 1 base short, with 7 bases between. The CDR3 sequence is 14 residues long. The CDR3: CAWSVRASGNTIYF. DNA for the CDR3: TGTGCCTGGAGTGTACGGGCTTCTGGAAACACCATATATTTT.

V is TRBV5-4 and J is TRBJ2-3; 7 bases fit TRBD1. The V segment lost 2 bases and the J segment 5 bases; nucleotides outside the gene matches: 5. The V gene's germline CDR1 is SGHNT and CDR2 YYREEE (reference sequence). The CDR3 has 14 amino acids. CDR3 DNA: TGTGCCAGCAGCTTATCAGGGGGTCTAGATACGCAGTATTTT. This encodes CASSLSGGLDTQYF.

The CDR3 loop is CASSISGWNGNTIYF. CDR3 DNA sequence: TGTGCCAGCAGCATCTCAGGGTGGAATGGAAACACCATATATTTT. The rearrangement links TRBV9 to TRBJ1-3; TRBD1 might be the D (5 bases). Germline CDR1 reads SGDLS; CDR2 reads YYNGEE. The CDR3 length is 15 residues. Between the trimmed V and J ends, which lost 4 bases and 3 bases, there was a span of 14 bases.

The rearrangement links TRBV7-2 to TRBJ1-4, with D possibly being TRBD1 (6 bases). Per germline, CDR1 SGHTA and CDR2 FQGNSA. V was pared by 5 bases and J by 6 bases, with 16 bases between. CDR3 size: 15 residues. The CDR3 loop reads CASSPQTGLDEKLFF. The CDR3 bases are TGTGCCAGCAGCCCCCAGACAGGTCTAGATGAAAAACTGTTTTTT. Combining the CDR3 with reference TRBV7-2 and TRBJ1-4 gives the whole variable domain GAGVSQSPSNKVTEKGKDVELRCDPISGHTALYWYRQSLGQGLEFLIYFQGNSAPDKSGLPSDRFSAERTGGSVSTLTIQRTQQEDSAVYLCASSPQTGLDEKLFFGSGTQLSVL.

This chain links TRBV7-2 with TRBJ1-1, with unresolved D. Germline CDR1 and CDR2: SGHTA and FQGNSA. The CDR3 contains 14 residues. V lost 3 bases and J 0 bases, leaving 8 bases between the germline ends. The CDR3 here is CASSLGNMNTEAFF. The CDR3 region has the DNA TGTGCCAGCAGCTTGGGAAACATGAACACTGAAGCTTTCTTT. The whole variable domain, remainder taken from reference TRBV7-2 and TRBJ1-1, is GAGVSQSPSNKVTEKGKDVELRCDPISGHTALYWYRQSLGQGLEFLIYFQGNSAPDKSGLPSDRFSAERTGGSVSTLTIQRTQQEDSAVYLCASSLGNMNTEAFFGQGTRLTVV.

The chain is built from TRBV19 and TRBJ2-1; 7 bases are a match to TRBD2. V shed 0 bases and J 9 bases; nucleotides not matched to a gene: 8. Germline CDR1 and CDR2: LNHDA and SQIVND (reference sequence). The CDR3 has 15 residues. DNA of the CDR3: TGTGCCAGTAGTATAGAGGTAGGGAGGGTCGTTGAGCAGTTCTTC. Protein product: CASSIEVGRVVEQFF.

The rearrangement links TRBV5-1 to TRBJ1-1; D is unclear. Germline lookup yields CDR1 SGHRS and CDR2 YFSETQ. V lost 6 bases and J 0 bases, leaving 9 bases between the germline ends. The CDR3 totals 13 residues. The CDR3: CASTELLNTEAFF. Written as DNA, the CDR3 is TGCGCCAGCACTGAGCTACTGAACACTGAAGCTTTCTTT.

Note on this clone: The same CDR3 also results from other DNA sequences found in this sample. The J gene is TRBJ2-5, the V gene TRBV5-4; 7 bases align to TRBD2. Germline-derived CDR1 and CDR2 are SGHNT and YYREEE (reference sequence). V trimming: 6 bases; J trimming: 2 bases; junction bases outside the gene matches: 13. The CDR3 covers 16 residues. The CDR3 DNA follows: TGTGCCAGCACCCGAGGGCTAGCGGCGAAACAAGAGACCCAGTACTTC. Protein product: CASTRGLAAKQETQYF.

The rearrangement uses TRBV7-2 and TRBJ1-4; 7 bases are a match to TRBD1. CDR1 and CDR2 (germline): SGHTA, FQGNSA. V lost 5 bases and J lost 6; bases outside the gene matches: 6. This CDR3 comprises 14 residues. CDR3 sequence (DNA): TGTGCCAGCAGCGCTCAGGGGGGGGATGAAAAACTGTTTTTT. It yields the protein CASSAQGGDEKLFF.

The V gene is TRBV15, the J gene TRBJ2-3; 8 positions agree with TRBD1. The length of the CDR3 is 16 residues. The V segment lost 5 bases and the J segment 0 bases; nucleotides outside the gene matches: 7. Looked up from germline, CDR1 is LNHNV and CDR2 is YYDKDF (reference sequence). This CDR3 is CATSGGRGQSTDTQYF. For the CDR3, the DNA is TGTGCCACCAGCGGAGGCAGGGGGCAAAGCACAGATACGCAGTATTTT.

The rearrangement links TRBV7-9 to TRBJ1-4; 9 positions match TRBD1. The CDR3 consists of 17 residues. The ends lost 5 bases at V and 3 bases at J; junction bases unmatched: 10. Germline CDR1 is SEHNR and CDR2 is FQNEAQ (reference sequence). Here the CDR3 DNA reads TGTGCCAGCAGCCTCGATACAGGGGGCTTTGCTAATGAAAAACTGTTTTTT. This codes for CASSLDTGGFANEKLFF.

This clone was observed once. The gene calls are TRBV19 and TRBJ2-5, with D possibly matching TRBD1 (6 bases). CDR3 length: 15 residues. V lost 3 bases to trimming and J lost 1 base, with 12 bases between them. CDR1 is LNHDA, CDR2 SQIVND, per germline (reference sequence). The DNA for the CDR3 is TGTGCCAGTAGTATCCCCGTCAGGGGCCAAGAGACCCAGTACTTC. Protein product: CASSIPVRGQETQYF. The full variable domain, in which reference TRBV19 and TRBJ2-5 provide the parts outside the CDR3, is DGGITQSPKYLFRKEGQNVTLSCEQNLNHDAMYWYRQDPGQGLRLIYYSQIVNDFQKGDIAEGYSVSREKKESFPLTVTSAQKNPTAFYLCASSIPVRGQETQYFGPGTRLLVL.

A word on this clone: The junction departs from germline at one end; a sequencing error may be responsible. V usage is TRBV11-2 and J usage is TRBJ1-1; the D is unclear. The CDR3 loop spans 12 amino acids. Germline values: CDR1 SGHAT, CDR2 FQNNGV. The CDR3 here is CASTLPGTEAFF. CDR3 nucleotide sequence: TGTGCCAGCACCTTACCGGGCACTGAAGCTTTCTTT.

The rearrangement uses TRBV19 and TRBJ2-2; 13 nucleotides line up with TRBD2. V was pared by 5 bases and J by 2 bases, with 5 bases of the junction left unmatched. Looked up from germline, CDR1 is LNHDA and CDR2 is SQIVND (reference sequence). This CDR3 region has 17 residues. CDR3 region: CASSEGLAGYNTGELFF. For the CDR3, the DNA is TGTGCCAGTAGTGAGGGACTAGCGGGATACAACACCGGGGAGCTGTTTTTT.

The chain combines TRBV6-5 with TRBJ1-4, with TRBD1 identical over 11 bases. Germline values: CDR1 MNHEY, CDR2 SVGAGI. The V gene end was trimmed by 5 bases and the J gene end by 6 bases; junction bases not matched to a gene: 5. This CDR3 contains 15 residues. The CDR3 DNA sequence: TGTGCCAGCAGTCCCCGGACAGGGGGCTATGAAAAACTGTTTTTT. Protein: CASSPRTGGYEKLFF.

CDR3 in DNA: TGTGCCAGCAGCCATACAGGGTTATCCTACAATGAGCAGTTCTTC. This sequence encodes CASSHTGLSYNEQFF. The chain couples TRBV6-5 to TRBJ2-1; tentative D call: TRBD1 (6 bases). The CDR3 has 15 residues. Germline CDR1 reads MNHEY; CDR2 reads SVGAGI. Trimming removed 6 bases at V and 1 base at J, with 13 bases between.

V and J are TRBV7-3 and TRBJ2-2; a possible D gene is TRBD1 (6 bases). CDR1 is SGHTA and CDR2 is FQGTGA in the germline V gene. There are 17 residues in the CDR3. V was trimmed by 5 bases and J by 5 bases, leaving 21 bases between them. Here the CDR3 reads CASSKALRGEGTGELFF. As DNA, the CDR3 is TGTGCCAGCAGCAAAGCGCTCAGGGGAGAGGGGACCGGGGAGCTGTTTTTT.

The V call is TRBV27, the J call TRBJ1-2; a weak D match, TRBD1 (6 bases). The ends were cut back, 8 bases at V and 4 bases at J, with 29 bases in the middle. The CDR3 covers 18 residues. The germline V gene has CDR1 MNHEY and CDR2 SMNVEV (reference sequence). The chain's CDR3 is CASAKGGDGAITFYGYTF. CDR3 nucleotide sequence: TGTGCCAGCGCAAAAGGGGGTGACGGGGCGATTACCTTCTATGGCTACACCTTC.

In its sample, this clone was seen once. The genes are TRBV2 and TRBJ1-2; perhaps TRBD1 as D (5 bases). Germline lookup yields CDR1 SNHLY and CDR2 FYNNEI. V lost 10 bases and J 8 bases, leaving 17 bases between the germline ends. There are 12 residues in the CDR3. The CDR3 DNA is TGTGCCAATGGGGGGGACCAGCGGGGCTACACCTTC. It is translated as CANGGDQRGYTF. Combining the CDR3 with reference TRBV2 and TRBJ1-2 gives the whole variable domain EPEVTQTPSHQVTQMGQEVILRCVPISNHLYFYWYRQILGQKVEFLVSFYNNEISEKSEIFDDQFSVERPDGSNFTLKIRSTKLEDSAMYFCANGGDQRGYTFGSGTRLTVV.

J is TRBJ2-7 and V is TRBV7-2; D is ambiguous. Germline loops: CDR1 SGHTA, CDR2 FQGNSA. The CDR3 runs to 13 residues. Trimming pared 5 bases from V and 3 bases from J, leaving 11 bases between. CDR3 nucleotides: TGTGCCAGCAGCCCGGACGGAATCTACGAGCAGTACTTC. As protein: CASSPDGIYEQYF.

The sample holds a few counts of this clone. The CDR3 DNA follows: TGTGCCAGCAGCCTACAAGGGGAATCCTACAATGAGCAGTTCTTC. It codes for CASSLQGESYNEQFF. The chain carries TRBV9 and TRBJ2-1; D possibly corresponds to TRBD1 (5 bases). V was pared by 4 bases and J by 1 base, with 12 bases between. The CDR3 length is 15 residues. Germline-derived CDR1 and CDR2 are SGDLS and YYNGEE.

This chain uses TRBV6-1 with TRBJ2-3; 7 bases are shared with TRBD2. J was trimmed by 4 bases and V by 0 bases; bases with no gene match: 13. Germline loops: CDR1 MNHNS, CDR2 SASEGT. CDR3 length equals 18 residues. The CDR3 DNA sequence: TGTGCCAGCAGTGAAGCGGGTGCGGGAGCAGGAGGGGCAGATACGCAGTATTTT. It specifies CASSEAGAGAGGADTQYF.

The V call is TRBV28, the J call TRBJ1-2; 7 bases are shared with TRBD1. The ends lost 5 bases at V and 8 bases at J; junction bases unmatched: 8. This CDR3 comprises 13 residues. CDR1 is MDHEN, CDR2 SYDVKM, per germline. This CDR3 is CASSTLTGSGYTF. DNA of the CDR3: TGTGCCAGCAGTACCCTGACAGGGTCCGGCTACACCTTC.

The chain joins TRBV6-2 or TRBV6-3 to TRBJ1-2, with no clear D. Germline V gene lookup returns CDR1 MNHEY and CDR2 SVGEGT. CDR3 length: 14 amino acids. Trimming took off 6 bases at V and 6 bases at J, with 17 bases between the two ends. CDR3 sequence: CASSHPAGMNGYTF. CDR3 nucleotides: TGTGCCAGCAGCCACCCGGCAGGAATGAATGGCTACACCTTC.